This T cell receptor (beta chain) was identified during a study of cytomegalovirus exposure and HLA in healthy donors. Whole-study findings and limits: With further analysis later on, most CMV-associated TCR beta chains appeared HLA-restricted. Later on, an analysis showed TCR association rates differing by HLA locus, with DRB1 the most and HLA-C the fewest. TCR beta V- and J-gene trimming, according to a later analysis, was linked to a missense DCLRE1C variant.

This CDR3 has 12 amino acids. Trimming cost V 1 base and J 6 bases, with 6 bases left between them. Per germline, CDR1 SGHAT and CDR2 FQNNGV. Amplification used 60 Vbeta primers and 13 Jbeta primers. TCRdb's copy holds only in-frame clones and misses some; the assay was immunoSEQ multiplex PCR. The sample includes 150,000 to 180,000 clones, around 82% seen only once; the top ten take under 7.5%. The sample holds a few counts of this clone. Antigen specificity is unknown. The sample consisted of PBMCs. The sequence derives from a woman in her forties or fifties in good health and CMV-seropositive. This sequence joins TRBV11-2 and TRBJ1-2; D gene uncertain. CDR3: CASSLGRDGYTF. DNA for the CDR3: TGTGCCAGCAGCTTAGGGCGGGATGGCTACACCTTC.